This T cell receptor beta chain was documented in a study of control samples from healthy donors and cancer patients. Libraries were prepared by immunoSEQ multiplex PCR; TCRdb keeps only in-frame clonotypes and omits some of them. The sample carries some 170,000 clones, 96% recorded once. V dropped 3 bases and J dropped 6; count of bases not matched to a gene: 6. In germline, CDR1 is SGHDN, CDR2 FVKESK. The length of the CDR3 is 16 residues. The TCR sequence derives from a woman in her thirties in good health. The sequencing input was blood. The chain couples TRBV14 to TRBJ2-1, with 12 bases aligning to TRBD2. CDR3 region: CASSHPSGRASNEQFF. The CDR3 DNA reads TGTGCCAGCAGCCACCCTAGCGGGAGGGCTTCCAATGAGCAGTTCTTC.